This is a list of T cell receptor beta chains from one sample in a study of graft-versus-host responses after intestinal transplantation. The assay was immunoSEQ multiplex PCR, and TCRdb's table has in-frame clones only and misses some. The profile shows 100,000 or so clones, roughly 90% of them singletons. The antigens for these receptors are not known. The sample here was unstimulated CD4+ T cells sorted from spleen or lymph node cells, taken before intestinal transplant. Receptors originate from a human donor who received an intestinal transplant. Each CDR3 is given with its conserved first and last residue.

j_gene: TRBJ2-3; v_gene: TRBV4-3; CDR3aa: CASSQLIAGVDTQYF
j_gene: TRBJ2-7; v_gene: TRBV7-9; CDR3aa: CASSLVPGTYEQYF
j_gene: TRBJ2-1; v_gene: TRBV7-2; CDR3aa: CASSELGGNEQFF
j_gene: TRBJ2-7; v_gene: TRBV28; CDR3aa: CASSSGGTTSGRTF
j_gene: TRBJ1-1; v_gene: TRBV14; CDR3aa: CASSQPPGQGNTEAFF
j_gene: TRBJ1-1; v_gene: TRBV14; CDR3aa: CASSQDLPLMTEAFF
j_gene: TRBJ2-5; v_gene: TRBV15; CDR3aa: CATSRDRAGGETQYF
j_gene: TRBJ1-1; v_gene: TRBV2; CDR3aa: CASSDYEGWTEAFF
j_gene: TRBJ2-3; v_gene: TRBV29-1; CDR3aa: CSVEQLTGVTDTQYF
j_gene: TRBJ2-5; v_gene: TRBV27; CDR3aa: CASSLRAVQETQYF
j_gene: TRBJ1-2; v_gene: TRBV28; CDR3aa: CATGGILAYGYTF
j_gene: TRBJ2-5; v_gene: TRBV5-1; CDR3aa: CASSLTSGVKETQYF
j_gene: TRBJ1-1; v_gene: TRBV11-2; CDR3aa: CASSLGTVRWTEAFF
j_gene: TRBJ1-5; v_gene: TRBV6-5; CDR3aa: CASGDTSNQPQHF
j_gene: TRBJ2-7; v_gene: TRBV27; CDR3aa: CASSLGGRGYEQYF
j_gene: TRBJ2-1; v_gene: TRBV30; CDR3aa: CAWSLGSGAYNEQFF
j_gene: TRBJ1-5; v_gene: TRBV12-5; CDR3aa: CASALAGNQPQHF
j_gene: TRBJ2-2; v_gene: TRBV7-8; CDR3aa: CASSLEYLGELFF
j_gene: TRBJ1-2; v_gene: TRBV5-1; CDR3aa: CASSPSLQDLMGYGYTF
j_gene: TRBJ1-4; v_gene: TRBV29-1; CDR3aa: CSVRWQYEKLFF
j_gene: TRBJ1-1; v_gene: TRBV19; CDR3aa: CASSLMGGTEAFF
j_gene: TRBJ2-7; v_gene: TRBV13; CDR3aa: CASSLGLPSSYEQYF
j_gene: TRBJ1-1; v_gene: TRBV5-4; CDR3aa: CASSLKQGRATEAFF
j_gene: TRBJ2-2; v_gene: TRBV6-6; CDR3aa: CASFGDYGELFF
j_gene: TRBJ2-7; v_gene: TRBV5-1; CDR3aa: CASSFSGGEQYF
j_gene: TRBJ2-5; v_gene: TRBV7-9; CDR3aa: CASSPLGQIREGQYF
j_gene: TRBJ2-1; v_gene: TRBV27; CDR3aa: CASSSGLAGGEQFF
j_gene: TRBJ2-3; v_gene: TRBV11-2; CDR3aa: CASSLDPKPTGYTDTQYF
j_gene: TRBJ2-5; v_gene: TRBV6-6; CDR3aa: CASSGRRGNQETQYF
j_gene: TRBJ2-5; v_gene: TRBV11-3; CDR3aa: CASSLGAQVETQYF
j_gene: TRBJ2-5; v_gene: TRBV5-1; CDR3aa: CASSLWTSGDQETQYF
j_gene: TRBJ2-3; v_gene: TRBV6-1; CDR3aa: CASRTSGRADTQYF
j_gene: TRBJ1-4; v_gene: TRBV5-1; CDR3aa: CASSLLGAEGEKLFF
j_gene: TRBJ1-4; v_gene: TRBV5-1; CDR3aa: CASSLEYVEEKLFF
j_gene: TRBJ1-6; v_gene: TRBV6-1; CDR3aa: CASSENRNYNSPLHF
j_gene: TRBJ2-7; v_gene: TRBV19; CDR3aa: CASSNHAGTDLYEQYF
j_gene: TRBJ1-5; v_gene: TRBV5-1; CDR3aa: CASSSGQSNQPQHF
j_gene: TRBJ1-5; v_gene: TRBV6-6; CDR3aa: CASSSPPGQGDQPQHF
j_gene: TRBJ2-1; v_gene: TRBV2; CDR3aa: CASLQGTGLNEQFF